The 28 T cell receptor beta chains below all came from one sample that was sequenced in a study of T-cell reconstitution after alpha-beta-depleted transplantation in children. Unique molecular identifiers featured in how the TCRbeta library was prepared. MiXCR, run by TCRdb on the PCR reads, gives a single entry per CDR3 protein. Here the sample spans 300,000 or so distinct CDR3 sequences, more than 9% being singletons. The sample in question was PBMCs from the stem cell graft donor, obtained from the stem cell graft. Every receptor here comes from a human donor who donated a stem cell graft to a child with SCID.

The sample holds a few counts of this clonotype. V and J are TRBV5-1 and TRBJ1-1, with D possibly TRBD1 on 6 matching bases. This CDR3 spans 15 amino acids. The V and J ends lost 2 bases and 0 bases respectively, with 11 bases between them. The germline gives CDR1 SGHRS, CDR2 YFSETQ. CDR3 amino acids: CASSLNGQMNTEAFF. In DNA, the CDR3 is TGCGCCAGCAGCTTAAACGGACAGATGAACACTGAAGCTTTCTTT. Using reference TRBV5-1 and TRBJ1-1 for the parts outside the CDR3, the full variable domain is KAGVTQTPRYLIKTRGQQVTLSCSPISGHRSVSWYQQTPGQGLQFLFEYFSETQRNKGNFPGRFSGRQFSNSRSEMNVSTLELGDSALYLCASSLNGQMNTEAFFGQGTRLTVV.

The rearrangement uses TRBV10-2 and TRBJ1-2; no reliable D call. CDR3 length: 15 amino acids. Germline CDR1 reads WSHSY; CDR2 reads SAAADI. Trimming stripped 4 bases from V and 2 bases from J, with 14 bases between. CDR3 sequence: CASSADLALNYGYTF. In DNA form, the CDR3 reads TGCGCCAGCAGTGCGGATTTGGCCCTGAACTATGGCTACACCTTC.

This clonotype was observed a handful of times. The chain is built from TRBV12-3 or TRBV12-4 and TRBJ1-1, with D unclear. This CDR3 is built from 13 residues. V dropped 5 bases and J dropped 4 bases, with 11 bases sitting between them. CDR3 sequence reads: CASSPPASTEAFF. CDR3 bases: TGTGCCAGCAGTCCCCCGGCGAGCACTGAAGCTTTCTTT.

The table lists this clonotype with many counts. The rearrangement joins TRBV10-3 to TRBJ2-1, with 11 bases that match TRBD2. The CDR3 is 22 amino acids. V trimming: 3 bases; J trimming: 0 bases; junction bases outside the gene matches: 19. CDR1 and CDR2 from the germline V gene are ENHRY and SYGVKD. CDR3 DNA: TGTGCCATCAGTGATCCGGGTCTGTCTAGCGGGGGGATAACTAGCTCCTACAATGAGCAGTTCTTC. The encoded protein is CAISDPGLSSGGITSSYNEQFF.

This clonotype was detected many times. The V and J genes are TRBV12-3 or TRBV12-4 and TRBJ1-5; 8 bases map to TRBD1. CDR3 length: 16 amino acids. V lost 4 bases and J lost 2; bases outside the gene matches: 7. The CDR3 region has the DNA TGTGCCAGCAGTTCACTCAGGGGGCAGGGCAATCAGCCCCAGCATTTT. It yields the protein CASSSLRGQGNQPQHF.

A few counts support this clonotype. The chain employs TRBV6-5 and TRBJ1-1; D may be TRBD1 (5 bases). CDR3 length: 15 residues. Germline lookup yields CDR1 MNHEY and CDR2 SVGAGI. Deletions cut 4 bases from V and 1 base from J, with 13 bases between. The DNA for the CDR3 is TGTGCCAGCAGTTTCCTGGGGGGGTCGAACACTGAAGCTTTCTTT. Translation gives CASSFLGGSNTEAFF.

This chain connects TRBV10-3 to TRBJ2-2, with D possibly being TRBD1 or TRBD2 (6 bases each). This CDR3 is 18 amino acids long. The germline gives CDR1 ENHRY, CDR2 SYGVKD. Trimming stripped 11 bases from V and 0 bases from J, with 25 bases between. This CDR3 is CAARGRIRRGANTGELFF. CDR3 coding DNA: TGTGCCGCCAGGGGAAGGATTCGGAGGGGGGCGAACACCGGGGAGCTGTTTTTT.

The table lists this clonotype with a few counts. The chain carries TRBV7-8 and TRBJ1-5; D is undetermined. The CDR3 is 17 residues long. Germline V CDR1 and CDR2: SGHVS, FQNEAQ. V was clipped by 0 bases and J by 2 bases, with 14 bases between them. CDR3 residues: CASSLAFREWGNQPQHF. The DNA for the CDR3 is TGTGCCAGCAGCTTAGCGTTCCGGGAGTGGGGCAATCAGCCCCAGCATTTT.

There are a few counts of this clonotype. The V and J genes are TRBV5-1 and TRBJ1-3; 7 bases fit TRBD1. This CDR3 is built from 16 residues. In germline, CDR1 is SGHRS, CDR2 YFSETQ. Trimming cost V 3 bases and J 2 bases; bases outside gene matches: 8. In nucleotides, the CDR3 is TGCGCCAGCAGCTCCTTAGGGGGCAGAACTGGAAACACCATATATTTT. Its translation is CASSSLGGRTGNTIYF.

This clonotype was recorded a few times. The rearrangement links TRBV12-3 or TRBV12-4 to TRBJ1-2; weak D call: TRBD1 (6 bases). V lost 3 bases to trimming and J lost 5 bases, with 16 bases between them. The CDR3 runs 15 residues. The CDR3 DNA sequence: TGTGCCAGCAGTTTTATGGGAGACAGGTCTTATGGCTACACCTTC. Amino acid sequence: CASSFMGDRSYGYTF.

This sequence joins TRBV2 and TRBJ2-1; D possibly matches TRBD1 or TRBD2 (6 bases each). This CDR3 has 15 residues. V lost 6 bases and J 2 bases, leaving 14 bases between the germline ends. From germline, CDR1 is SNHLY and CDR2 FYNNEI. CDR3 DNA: TGTGCCAGCAGGGGGTCCGGGGGCCCCTACAATGAGCAGTTCTTC. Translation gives CASRGSGGPYNEQFF.

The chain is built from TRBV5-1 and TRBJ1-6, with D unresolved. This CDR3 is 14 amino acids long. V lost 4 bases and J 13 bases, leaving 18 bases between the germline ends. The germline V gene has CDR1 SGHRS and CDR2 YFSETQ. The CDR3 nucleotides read TGCGCCAGCAGCCCCAGCAGCACGACGGATCCCCTCCACTTT. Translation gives CASSPSSTTDPLHF.

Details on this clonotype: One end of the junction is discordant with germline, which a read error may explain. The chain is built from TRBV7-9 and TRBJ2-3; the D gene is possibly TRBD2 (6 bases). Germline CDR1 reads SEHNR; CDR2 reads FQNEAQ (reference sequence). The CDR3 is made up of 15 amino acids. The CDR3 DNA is TGTGCCAGCAGCCGAGGACATACTAGCACAGAAACGCAGTATTTT. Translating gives CASSRGHTSTETQYF.

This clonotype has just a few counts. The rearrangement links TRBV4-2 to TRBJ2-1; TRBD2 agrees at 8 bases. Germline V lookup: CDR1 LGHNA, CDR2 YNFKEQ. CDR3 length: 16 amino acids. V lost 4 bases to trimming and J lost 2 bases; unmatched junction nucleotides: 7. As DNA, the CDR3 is TGTGCCAGCAGCCTCTTTTCGGGGGGGGCCTACAATGAGCAGTTCTTC. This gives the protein CASSLFSGGAYNEQFF.

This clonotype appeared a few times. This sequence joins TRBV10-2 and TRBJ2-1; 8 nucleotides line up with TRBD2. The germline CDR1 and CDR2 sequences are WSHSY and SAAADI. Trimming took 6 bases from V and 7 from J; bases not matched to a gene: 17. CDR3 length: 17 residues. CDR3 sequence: CASRVRGGLPLGNEQFF. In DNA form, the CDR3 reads TGCGCCAGCAGAGTACGGGGGGGTCTCCCATTGGGTAATGAGCAGTTCTTC.

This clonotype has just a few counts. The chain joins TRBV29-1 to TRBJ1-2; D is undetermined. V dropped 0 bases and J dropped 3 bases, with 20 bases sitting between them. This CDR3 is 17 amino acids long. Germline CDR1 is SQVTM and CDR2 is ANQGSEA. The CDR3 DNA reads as TGCAGCGTTGAAGATCGTTTAGTACAGTCCCCTTACTATGGCTACACCTTC. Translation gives CSVEDRLVQSPYYGYTF.

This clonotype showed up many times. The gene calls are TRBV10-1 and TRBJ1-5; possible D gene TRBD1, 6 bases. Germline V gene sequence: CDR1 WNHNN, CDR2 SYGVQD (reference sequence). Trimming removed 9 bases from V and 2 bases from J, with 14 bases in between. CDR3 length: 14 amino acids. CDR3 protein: CARQGWGGNQPQHF. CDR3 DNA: TGCGCCAGGCAGGGGTGGGGAGGCAATCAGCCCCAGCATTTT.

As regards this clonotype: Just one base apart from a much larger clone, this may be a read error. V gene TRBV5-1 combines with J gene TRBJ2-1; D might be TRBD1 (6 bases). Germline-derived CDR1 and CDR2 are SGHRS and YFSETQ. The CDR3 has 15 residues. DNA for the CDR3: TGCACCAGCAGCTTGGTCGGACAGTCCTACAATGAGCAGTTCTTC. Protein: CTSSLVGQSYNEQFF.

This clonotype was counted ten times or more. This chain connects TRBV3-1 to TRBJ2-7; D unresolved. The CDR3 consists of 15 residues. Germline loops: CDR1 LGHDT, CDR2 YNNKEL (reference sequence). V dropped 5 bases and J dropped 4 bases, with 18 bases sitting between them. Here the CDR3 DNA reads TGTGCCAGCAGCGACATGGCAACGTTGAAATACGAGCAGTACTTC. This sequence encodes CASSDMATLKYEQYF.

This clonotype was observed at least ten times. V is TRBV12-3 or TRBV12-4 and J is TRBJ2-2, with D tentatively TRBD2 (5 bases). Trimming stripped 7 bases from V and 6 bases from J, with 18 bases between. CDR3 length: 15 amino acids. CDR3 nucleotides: TGTGCCAGCATTAAGACGGGGAGTTTTCCCGGGGAGCTGTTTTTT. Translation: CASIKTGSFPGELFF.

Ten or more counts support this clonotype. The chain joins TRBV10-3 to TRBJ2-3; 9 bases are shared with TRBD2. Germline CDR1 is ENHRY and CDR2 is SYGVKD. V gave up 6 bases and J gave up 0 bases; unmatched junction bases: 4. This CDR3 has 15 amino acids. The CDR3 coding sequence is TGTGCCATCAGGGGGACTAGCCTGAGCACAGATACGCAGTATTTT. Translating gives CAIRGTSLSTDTQYF.

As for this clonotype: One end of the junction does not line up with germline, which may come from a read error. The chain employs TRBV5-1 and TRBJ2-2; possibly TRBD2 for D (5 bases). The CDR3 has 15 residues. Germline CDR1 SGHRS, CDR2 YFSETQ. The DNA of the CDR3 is TGCTCCAGCAGCTTGCCCGAGGGGAACACCGGGGAGCTGTTTTTT. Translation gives CSSSLPEGNTGELFF.

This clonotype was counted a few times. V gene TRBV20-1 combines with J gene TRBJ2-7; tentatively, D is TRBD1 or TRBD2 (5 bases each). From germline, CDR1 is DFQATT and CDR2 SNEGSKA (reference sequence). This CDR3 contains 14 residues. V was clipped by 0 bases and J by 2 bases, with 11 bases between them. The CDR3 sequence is CSARDEKGPYEQYF. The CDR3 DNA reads TGCAGTGCTAGAGATGAGAAGGGACCCTACGAGCAGTACTTC.

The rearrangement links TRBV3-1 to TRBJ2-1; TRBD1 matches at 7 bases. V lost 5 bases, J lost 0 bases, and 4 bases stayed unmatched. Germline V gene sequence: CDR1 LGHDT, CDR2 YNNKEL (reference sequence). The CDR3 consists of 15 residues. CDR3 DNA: TGTGCCAGCAGCTTACAGGGGAACTCCTACAATGAGCAGTTCTTC. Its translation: CASSLQGNSYNEQFF.

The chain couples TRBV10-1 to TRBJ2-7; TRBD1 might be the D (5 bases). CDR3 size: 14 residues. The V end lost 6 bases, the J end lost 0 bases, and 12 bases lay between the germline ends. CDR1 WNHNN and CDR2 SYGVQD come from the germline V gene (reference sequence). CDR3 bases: TGCGCCAGCAGGAGACAGAGGAGCTCCTACGAGCAGTACTTC. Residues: CASRRQRSSYEQYF.

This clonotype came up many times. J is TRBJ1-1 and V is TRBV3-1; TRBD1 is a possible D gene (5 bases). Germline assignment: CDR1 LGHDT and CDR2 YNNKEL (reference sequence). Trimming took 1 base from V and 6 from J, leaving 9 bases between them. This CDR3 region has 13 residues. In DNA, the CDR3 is TGTGCCAGCAGCCAAGTCCAAGGGGCTGAAGCTTTCTTT. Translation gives CASSQVQGAEAFF.

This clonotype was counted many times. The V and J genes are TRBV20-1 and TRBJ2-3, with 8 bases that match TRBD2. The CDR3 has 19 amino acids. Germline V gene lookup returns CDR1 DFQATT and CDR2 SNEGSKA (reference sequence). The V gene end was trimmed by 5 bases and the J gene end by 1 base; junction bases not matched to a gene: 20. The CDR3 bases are TGCAGTGCTTCAGTCAGCGGGGGCGCGAATGTGAGAGGCACAGATACGCAGTATTTT. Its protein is CSASVSGGANVRGTDTQYF.

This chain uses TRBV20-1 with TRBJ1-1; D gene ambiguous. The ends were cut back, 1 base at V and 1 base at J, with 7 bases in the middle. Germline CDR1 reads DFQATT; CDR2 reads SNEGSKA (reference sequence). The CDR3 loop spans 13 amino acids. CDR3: CSARVKENTEAFF. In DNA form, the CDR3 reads TGCAGTGCTAGAGTAAAGGAGAACACTGAAGCTTTCTTT.